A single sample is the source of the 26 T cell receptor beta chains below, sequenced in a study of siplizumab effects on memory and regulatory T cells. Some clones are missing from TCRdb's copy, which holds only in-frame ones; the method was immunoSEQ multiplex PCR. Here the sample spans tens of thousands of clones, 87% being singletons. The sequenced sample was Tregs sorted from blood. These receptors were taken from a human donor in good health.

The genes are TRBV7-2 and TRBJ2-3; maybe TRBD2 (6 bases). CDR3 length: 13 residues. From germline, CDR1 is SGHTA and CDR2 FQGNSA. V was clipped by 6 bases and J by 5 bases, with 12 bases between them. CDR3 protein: CASRMAGLDTQYF. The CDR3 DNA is TGTGCCAGCAGAATGGCGGGATTAGATACGCAGTATTTT.

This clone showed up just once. Here the CDR3 reads CASSYGTLQETQYF. CDR3 sequence (DNA): TGTGCCAGCAGTTATGGGACCCTCCAAGAGACCCAGTACTTC. The chain joins TRBV6-5 to TRBJ2-5, with D possibly being TRBD1 or TRBD2 (5 bases each). V shed 3 bases and J shed 1 base, with 9 bases lying between them. The CDR3 loop spans 14 amino acids. Looked up from germline, CDR1 is MNHEY and CDR2 is SVGAGI.

In DNA, the CDR3 is TGTGCCAGCAGTGAAGTGCAGGGGGGTGACGAGCAGTACTTC. Its protein product is CASSEVQGGDEQYF. The genes are TRBV6-1 and TRBJ2-7; D possibly corresponds to TRBD1 (7 bases). The CDR3 sequence is 14 residues long. V was cut by 1 base and J by 5 bases, with 12 bases left in between. CDR1 is MNHNS and CDR2 is SASEGT in the germline V gene.

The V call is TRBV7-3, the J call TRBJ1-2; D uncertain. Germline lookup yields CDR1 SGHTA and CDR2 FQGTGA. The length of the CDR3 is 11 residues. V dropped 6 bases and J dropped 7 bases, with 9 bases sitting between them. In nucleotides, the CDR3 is TGTGCCAGCAGTAACCGATTTGGCTACACCTTC. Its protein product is CASSNRFGYTF. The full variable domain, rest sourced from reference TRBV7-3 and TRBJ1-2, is GAGVSQTPSNKVTEKGKYVELRCDPISGHTALYWYRQSLGQGPEFLIYFQGTGAADDSGLPNDRFFAVRPEGSVSTLKIQRTERGDSAVYLCASSNRFGYTFGSGTRLTVV.

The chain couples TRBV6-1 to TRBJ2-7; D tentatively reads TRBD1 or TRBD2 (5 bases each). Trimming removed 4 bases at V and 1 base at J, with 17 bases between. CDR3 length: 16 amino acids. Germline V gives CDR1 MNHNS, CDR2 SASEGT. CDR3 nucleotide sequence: TGTGCCAGCAGTGCCAGGGAGATGGGGTTTTCCTACGAGCAGTACTTC. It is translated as CASSAREMGFSYEQYF.

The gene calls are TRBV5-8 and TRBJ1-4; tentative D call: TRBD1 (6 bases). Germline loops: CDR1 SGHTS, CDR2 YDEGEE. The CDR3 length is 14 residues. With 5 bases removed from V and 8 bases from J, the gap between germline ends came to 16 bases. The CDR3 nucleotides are TGTGCCAGCAGATGGACGTTCACAGGGGAAAAACTGTTTTTT. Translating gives CASRWTFTGEKLFF.

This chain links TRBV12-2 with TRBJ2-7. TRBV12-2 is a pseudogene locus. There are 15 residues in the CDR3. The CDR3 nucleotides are TGTGCAAGTCGTCGTCAACGGGGGCTCTGCTACGAGCAGTACTTC. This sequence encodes CASRRQRGLCYEQYF.

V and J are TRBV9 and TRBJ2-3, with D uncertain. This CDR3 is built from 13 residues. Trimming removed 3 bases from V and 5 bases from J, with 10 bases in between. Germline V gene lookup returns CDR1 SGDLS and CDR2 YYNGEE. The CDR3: CASSAWVEDTQYF. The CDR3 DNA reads TGTGCCAGCAGCGCTTGGGTTGAAGATACGCAGTATTTT.

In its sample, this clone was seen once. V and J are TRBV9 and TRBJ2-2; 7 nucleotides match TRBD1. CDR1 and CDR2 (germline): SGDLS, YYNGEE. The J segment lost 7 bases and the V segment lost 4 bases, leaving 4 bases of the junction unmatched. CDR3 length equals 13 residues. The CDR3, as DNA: TGTGCCAGCAGCCAAGGGGGCTTCGGGGAGCTGTTTTTT. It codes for CASSQGGFGELFF.

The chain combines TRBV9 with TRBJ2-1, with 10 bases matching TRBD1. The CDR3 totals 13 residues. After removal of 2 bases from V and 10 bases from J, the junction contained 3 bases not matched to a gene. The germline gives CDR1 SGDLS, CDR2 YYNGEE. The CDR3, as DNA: TGTGCCAGCAGCGTGGTGGGACAGGGGGAGCAGTTCTTC. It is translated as CASSVVGQGEQFF.

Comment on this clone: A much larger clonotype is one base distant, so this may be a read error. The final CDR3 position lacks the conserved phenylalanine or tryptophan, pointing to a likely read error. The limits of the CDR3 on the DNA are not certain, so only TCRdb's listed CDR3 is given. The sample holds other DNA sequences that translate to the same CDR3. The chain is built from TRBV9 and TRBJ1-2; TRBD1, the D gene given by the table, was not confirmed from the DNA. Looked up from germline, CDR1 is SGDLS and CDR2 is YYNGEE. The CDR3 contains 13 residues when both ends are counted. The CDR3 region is CASIRDRGPPRPS.

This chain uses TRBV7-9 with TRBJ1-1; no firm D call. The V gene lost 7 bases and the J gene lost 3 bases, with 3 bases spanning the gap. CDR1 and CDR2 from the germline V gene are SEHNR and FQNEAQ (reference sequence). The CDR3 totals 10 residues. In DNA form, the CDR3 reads TGTGCCAGCACCGACACTGAAGCTTTCTTT. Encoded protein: CASTDTEAFF.

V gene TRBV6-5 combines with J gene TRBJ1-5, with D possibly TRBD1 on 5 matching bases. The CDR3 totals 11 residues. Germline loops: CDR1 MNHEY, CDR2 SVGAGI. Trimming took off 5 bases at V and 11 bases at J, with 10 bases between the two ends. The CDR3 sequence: CASSEWDSQHF. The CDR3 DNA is TGTGCCAGCAGTGAATGGGACTCCCAGCATTTT.

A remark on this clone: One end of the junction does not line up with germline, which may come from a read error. The CDR3 nucleotides read TGCGCCAGCAGCCAAGTCACAGGGGCCGCAAGGCACTTC. Encoded protein: CASSQVTGAARHF. This rearrangement joins TRBV4-3 to TRBJ2-5, with 7 bases fitting TRBD1. The CDR3 runs to 13 residues. Per the germline V gene, CDR1 is LGHNA and CDR2 is YSLEER.

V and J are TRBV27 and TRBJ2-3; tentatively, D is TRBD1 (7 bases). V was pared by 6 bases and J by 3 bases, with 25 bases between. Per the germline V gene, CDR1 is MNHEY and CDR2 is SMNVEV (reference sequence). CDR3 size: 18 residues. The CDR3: CASSRLTLTQGRTDTQYF. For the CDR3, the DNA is TGTGCCAGCAGCCGACTAACTCTAACACAGGGGAGGACAGATACGCAGTATTTT.

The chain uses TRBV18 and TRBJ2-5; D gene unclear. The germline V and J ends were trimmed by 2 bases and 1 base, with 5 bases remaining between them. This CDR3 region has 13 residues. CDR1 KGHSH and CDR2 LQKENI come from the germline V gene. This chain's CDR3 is CASSPFGQETQYF. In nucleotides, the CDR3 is TGTGCCAGCTCACCATTTGGCCAAGAGACCCAGTACTTC. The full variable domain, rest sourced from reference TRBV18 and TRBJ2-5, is NAGVMQNPRHLVRRRGQEARLRCSPMKGHSHVYWYRQLPEEGLKFMVYLQKENIIDESGMPKERFSAEFPKEGPSILRIQQVVRGDSAAYFCASSPFGQETQYFGPGTRLLVL.

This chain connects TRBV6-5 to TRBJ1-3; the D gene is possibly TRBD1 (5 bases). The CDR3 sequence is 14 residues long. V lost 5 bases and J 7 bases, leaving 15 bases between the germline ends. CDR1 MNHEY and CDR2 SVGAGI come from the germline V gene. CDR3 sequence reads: CASSTLGRANTIYF. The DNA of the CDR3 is TGTGCCAGCAGTACCCTGGGCAGGGCGAACACCATATATTTT.

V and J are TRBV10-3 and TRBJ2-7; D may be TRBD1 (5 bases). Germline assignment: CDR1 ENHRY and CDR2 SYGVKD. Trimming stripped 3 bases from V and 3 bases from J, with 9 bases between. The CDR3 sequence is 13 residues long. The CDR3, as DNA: TGTGCCATCAGTGAAGGGGATAGCTACGAGCAGTACTTC. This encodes CAISEGDSYEQYF.

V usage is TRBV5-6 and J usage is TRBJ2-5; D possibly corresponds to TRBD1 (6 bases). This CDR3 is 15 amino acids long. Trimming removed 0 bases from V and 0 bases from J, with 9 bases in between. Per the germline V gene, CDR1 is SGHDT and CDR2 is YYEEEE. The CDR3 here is CASSLETGYQETQYF. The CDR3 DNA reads TGTGCCAGCAGCTTGGAAACAGGGTACCAAGAGACCCAGTACTTC. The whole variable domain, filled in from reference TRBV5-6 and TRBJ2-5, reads DAGVTQSPTHLIKTRGQQVTLRCSPKSGHDTVSWYQQALGQGPQFIFQYYEEEERQRGNFPDRFSGHQFPNYSSELNVNALLLGDSALYLCASSLETGYQETQYFGPGTRLLVL.

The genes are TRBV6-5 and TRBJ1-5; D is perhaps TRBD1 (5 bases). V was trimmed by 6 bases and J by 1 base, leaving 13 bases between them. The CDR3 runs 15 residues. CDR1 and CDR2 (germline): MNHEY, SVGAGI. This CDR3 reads CASRVRGGSNQPQHF. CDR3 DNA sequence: TGTGCCAGCAGGGTTAGGGGCGGAAGCAATCAGCCCCAGCATTTT.

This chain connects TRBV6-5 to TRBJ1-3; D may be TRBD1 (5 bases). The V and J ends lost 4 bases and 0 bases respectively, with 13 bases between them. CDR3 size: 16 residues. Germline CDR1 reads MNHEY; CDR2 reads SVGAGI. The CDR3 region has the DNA TGTGCCAGCAGTTTCGGCGGGGCACTCTCTGGAAACACCATATATTTT. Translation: CASSFGGALSGNTIYF.

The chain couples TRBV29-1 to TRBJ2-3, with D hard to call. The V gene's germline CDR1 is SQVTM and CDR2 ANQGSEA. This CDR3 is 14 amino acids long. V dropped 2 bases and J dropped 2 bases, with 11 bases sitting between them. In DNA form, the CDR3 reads TGCAGCGTTGAAAGTGGGCTGCTCACAGATACGCAGTATTTT. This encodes CSVESGLLTDTQYF.

The CDR3 is CASSPTGLVEGYTF. Here the CDR3 DNA reads TGTGCCAGCAGCCCAACAGGCCTGGTAGAGGGCTACACCTTC. The rearrangement uses TRBV7-3 and TRBJ1-2, with D maybe TRBD1 (5 bases). The V gene's germline CDR1 is SGHTA and CDR2 FQGTGA. The V end was cut by 5 bases, the J end by 8 bases, with 18 bases between. This CDR3 comprises 14 residues. Filled out from reference TRBV7-3 and TRBJ1-2, the complete variable domain reads GAGVSQTPSNKVTEKGKYVELRCDPISGHTALYWYRQSLGQGPEFLIYFQGTGAADDSGLPNDRFFAVRPEGSVSTLKIQRTERGDSAVYLCASSPTGLVEGYTFGSGTRLTVV.

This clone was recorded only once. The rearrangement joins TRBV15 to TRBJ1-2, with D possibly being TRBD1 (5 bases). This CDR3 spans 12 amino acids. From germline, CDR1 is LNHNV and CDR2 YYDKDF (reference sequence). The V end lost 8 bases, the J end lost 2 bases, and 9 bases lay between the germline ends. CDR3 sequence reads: CATGQRNYGYTF. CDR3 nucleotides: TGTGCCACCGGACAAAGAAACTATGGCTACACCTTC.

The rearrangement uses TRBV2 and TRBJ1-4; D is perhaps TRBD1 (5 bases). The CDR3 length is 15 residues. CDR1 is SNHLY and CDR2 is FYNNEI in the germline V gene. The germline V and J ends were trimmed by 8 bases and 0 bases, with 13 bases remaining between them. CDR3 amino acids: CASGTYSATNEKLFF. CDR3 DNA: TGTGCCAGCGGGACTTATAGTGCAACTAATGAAAAACTGTTTTTT.

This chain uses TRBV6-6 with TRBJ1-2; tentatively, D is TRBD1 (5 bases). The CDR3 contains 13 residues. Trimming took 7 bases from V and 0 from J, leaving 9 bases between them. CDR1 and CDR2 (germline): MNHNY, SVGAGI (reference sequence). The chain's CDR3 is CASNPRANYGYTF. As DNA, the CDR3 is TGTGCCAGCAACCCCAGGGCTAACTATGGCTACACCTTC.